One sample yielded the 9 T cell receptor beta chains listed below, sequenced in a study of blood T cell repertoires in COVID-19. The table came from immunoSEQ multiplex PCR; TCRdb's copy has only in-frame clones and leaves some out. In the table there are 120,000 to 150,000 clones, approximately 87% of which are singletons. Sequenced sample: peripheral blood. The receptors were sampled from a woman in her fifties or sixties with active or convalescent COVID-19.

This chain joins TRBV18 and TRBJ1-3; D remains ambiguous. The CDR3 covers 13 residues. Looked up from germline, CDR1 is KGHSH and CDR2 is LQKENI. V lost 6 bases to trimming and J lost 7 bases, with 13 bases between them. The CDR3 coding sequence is TGTGCCAGCTCTCCTGACACGGCTAACACCATATATTTT. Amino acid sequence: CASSPDTANTIYF.

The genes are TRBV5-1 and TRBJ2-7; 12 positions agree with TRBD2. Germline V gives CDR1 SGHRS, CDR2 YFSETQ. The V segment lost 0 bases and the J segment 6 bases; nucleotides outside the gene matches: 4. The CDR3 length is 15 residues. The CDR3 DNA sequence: TGCGCCAGCAGCTTGGGGCTAGCGGGGGGGAGCGAGCAGTACTTC. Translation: CASSLGLAGGSEQYF.

CDR3 protein: CASSLPLGDNEQFF. CDR3 in DNA: TGTGCCAGCAGCTTACCCTTAGGGGACAATGAGCAGTTCTTC. The V and J genes are TRBV7-9 and TRBJ2-1, with D possibly being TRBD1 (5 bases). There are 14 residues in the CDR3. Trimming removed 2 bases from V and 5 bases from J, with 10 bases in between. The germline gives CDR1 SEHNR, CDR2 FQNEAQ (reference sequence).

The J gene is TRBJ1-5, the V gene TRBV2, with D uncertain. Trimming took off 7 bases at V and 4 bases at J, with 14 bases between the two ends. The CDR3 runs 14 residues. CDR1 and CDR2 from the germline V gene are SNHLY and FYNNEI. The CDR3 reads CASTMRTGNQPQHF. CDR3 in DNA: TGTGCCAGCACCATGAGGACTGGGAATCAGCCCCAGCATTTT.

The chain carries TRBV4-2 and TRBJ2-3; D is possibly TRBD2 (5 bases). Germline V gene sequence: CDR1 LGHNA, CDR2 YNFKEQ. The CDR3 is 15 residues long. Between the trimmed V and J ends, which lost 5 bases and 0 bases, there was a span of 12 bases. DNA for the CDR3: TGTGCCAGCAGCGGACGGGGTGTTAGCACAGATACGCAGTATTTT. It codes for CASSGRGVSTDTQYF.

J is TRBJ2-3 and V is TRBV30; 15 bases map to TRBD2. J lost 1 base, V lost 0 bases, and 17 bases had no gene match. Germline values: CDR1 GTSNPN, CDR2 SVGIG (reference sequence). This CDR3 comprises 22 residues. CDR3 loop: CAWSVMALEGLAGGGGTDTQYF. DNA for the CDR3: TGTGCCTGGAGTGTAATGGCCTTGGAGGGACTAGCGGGAGGAGGGGGCACAGATACGCAGTATTTT.

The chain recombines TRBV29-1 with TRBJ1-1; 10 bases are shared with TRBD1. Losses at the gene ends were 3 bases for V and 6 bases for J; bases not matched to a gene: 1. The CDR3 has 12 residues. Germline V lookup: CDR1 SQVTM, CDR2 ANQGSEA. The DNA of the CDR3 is TGCAGCGTTGACGGACAGGGGGCTGAAGCTTTCTTT. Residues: CSVDGQGAEAFF.

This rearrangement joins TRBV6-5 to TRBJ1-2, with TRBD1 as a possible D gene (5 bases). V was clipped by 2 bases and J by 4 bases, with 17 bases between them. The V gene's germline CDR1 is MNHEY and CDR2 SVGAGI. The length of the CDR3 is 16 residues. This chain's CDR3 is CASSYDGGDLTYGYTF. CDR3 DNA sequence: TGTGCCAGCAGTTACGATGGGGGGGACCTAACCTATGGCTACACCTTC.

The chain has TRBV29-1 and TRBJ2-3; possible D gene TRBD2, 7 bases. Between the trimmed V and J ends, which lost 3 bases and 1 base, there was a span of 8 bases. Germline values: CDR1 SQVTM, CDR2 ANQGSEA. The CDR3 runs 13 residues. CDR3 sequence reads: CSVERGRTDTQYF. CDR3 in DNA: TGCAGCGTTGAGCGGGGGCGCACAGATACGCAGTATTTT.